One and the same sample provided the 10 T cell receptor beta chains below, sequenced in a study of vaccination effects on CD4 cells after COVID-19. These receptors lack a known antigen. Profiling relied on immunoSEQ multiplex PCR, and the TCRdb table lists in-frame clones only, not all of them. This sample has 30,000 to 45,000 clones, with around 68% found just once. Antigen-specific CD4+ T cell clonotypes were called by their expansion after viral peptide-pool culture in ViraFEST. Once cultured for about 9 days, the cells underwent separation to obtain CD4+ T cells. Negative nucleocapsid antibody tests before and after vaccination confirmed no previous SARS-CoV-2 infection. The specimen comprised CD4+ T cells from PBMCs cultured with SARS-CoV-2 spike peptides, sampled before COVID-19 vaccination. The receptor set was obtained from a human donor who received a COVID-19 vaccine.

The chain employs TRBV2 and TRBJ2-1, with D possibly being TRBD1 (6 bases). This CDR3 spans 15 amino acids. Per germline, CDR1 SNHLY and CDR2 FYNNEI. Deletions cut 4 bases from V and 0 bases from J, with 10 bases between. The CDR3 sequence is CASSVRGSSYNEQFF. The CDR3 DNA reads TGTGCCAGCAGTGTAAGGGGGAGCTCCTACAATGAGCAGTTCTTC.

This clone is a singleton in its sample. The chain uses TRBV5-6 and TRBJ1-6; D gene unclear. Between the trimmed V and J ends, which lost 6 bases and 8 bases, there was a span of 12 bases. Germline V gives CDR1 SGHDT, CDR2 YYEEEE. This CDR3 spans 13 amino acids. The CDR3 protein is CASNFGVDSPLHF. The CDR3 DNA reads TGTGCCAGCAACTTCGGGGTCGATTCACCCCTCCACTTT.

DNA for the CDR3: TGTGCCAGCAGCCCACACTCTGGGGCCAACGTCCTGACTTTC. Its translation is CASSPHSGANVLTF. V and J are TRBV11-3 and TRBJ2-6; no reliable D call. Germline V gene lookup returns CDR1 SGHNT and CDR2 YENEEA. The V end lost 5 bases, the J end lost 0 bases, and 5 bases lay between the germline ends. The CDR3 consists of 14 residues. Full variable domain (outside the CDR3, taken from reference TRBV11-3 and TRBJ2-6): EAGVVQSPRYKIIEKKQPVAFWCNPISGHNTLYWYLQNLGQGPELLIRYENEEAVDDSQLPKDRFSAERLKGVDSTLKIQPAELGDSAVYLCASSPHSGANVLTFGAGSRLTVL.

This clone was observed a handful of times. The genes are TRBV5-1 and TRBJ1-6, with 9 positions matching TRBD1. The CDR3 has 16 residues. CDR1 and CDR2 (germline): SGHRS, YFSETQ. The V gene end was trimmed by 6 bases and the J gene end by 9 bases; junction bases not matched to a gene: 13. The CDR3 region has the DNA TGCGCCAGCACCCCCGGCCCACAGGGGGCAAGTTCACCCCTCCACTTT. It specifies CASTPGPQGASSPLHF.

The chain is built from TRBV6-1 and TRBJ1-3; no reliable D call. The CDR3 sequence is 15 residues long. The germline V gene has CDR1 MNHNS and CDR2 SASEGT. Trimming left V 1 base short and J 4 bases short, with 11 bases between. DNA of the CDR3: TGTGCCAGCAGTGAAGACCAGGCGGGAGGAAACACCATATATTTT. Its translation: CASSEDQAGGNTIYF.

The gene calls are TRBV30 and TRBJ2-3; D is uncertain. Germline loops: CDR1 GTSNPN, CDR2 SVGIG (reference sequence). Trimming removed 0 bases at V and 5 bases at J, with 6 bases between. The CDR3 has 12 amino acids. In DNA, the CDR3 is TGTGCCTGGAGTGTACAGAGAGATACGCAGTATTTT. Its translation is CAWSVQRDTQYF.

This CDR3 is CASRRDGDSGNTIYF. The CDR3 nucleotides are TGTGCCAGCAGGCGGGACGGCGACTCTGGAAACACCATATATTTT. The gene calls are TRBV6-5 and TRBJ1-3; possibly TRBD1 for D (5 bases). Germline V gives CDR1 MNHEY, CDR2 SVGAGI. CDR3 length equals 15 residues. Trimming pared 6 bases from V and 0 bases from J, leaving 12 bases between.

The chain recombines TRBV9 with TRBJ1-2, with 8 bases that match TRBD1. This CDR3 comprises 14 residues. The germline V gene encodes CDR1 SGDLS and CDR2 YYNGEE. V lost 5 bases and J lost 6; bases outside the gene matches: 9. CDR3 amino acids: CASRKSGTGDGYTF. The CDR3 region has the DNA TGTGCCAGCAGGAAATCCGGGACAGGAGATGGCTACACCTTC.

This chain connects TRBV7-2 to TRBJ2-5, with 9 bases aligning to TRBD2. This CDR3 has 16 amino acids. The J segment lost 5 bases and the V segment lost 1 base, leaving 8 bases of the junction unmatched. The germline CDR1 and CDR2 sequences are SGHTA and FQGNSA. CDR3 loop: CASSLEVGREGETQYF. For the CDR3, the DNA is TGTGCCAGCAGCTTAGAGGTGGGGCGGGAGGGGGAGACCCAGTACTTC.

The chain uses TRBV6-5 and TRBJ1-1; weak D call: TRBD1 (5 bases). Looked up from germline, CDR1 is MNHEY and CDR2 is SVGAGI. Between the trimmed V and J ends, which lost 0 bases and 0 bases, there was a span of 8 bases. The CDR3 runs 15 residues. DNA of the CDR3: TGTGCCAGCAGTTACTCTGGGACTATGAACACTGAAGCTTTCTTT. Translation: CASSYSGTMNTEAFF.